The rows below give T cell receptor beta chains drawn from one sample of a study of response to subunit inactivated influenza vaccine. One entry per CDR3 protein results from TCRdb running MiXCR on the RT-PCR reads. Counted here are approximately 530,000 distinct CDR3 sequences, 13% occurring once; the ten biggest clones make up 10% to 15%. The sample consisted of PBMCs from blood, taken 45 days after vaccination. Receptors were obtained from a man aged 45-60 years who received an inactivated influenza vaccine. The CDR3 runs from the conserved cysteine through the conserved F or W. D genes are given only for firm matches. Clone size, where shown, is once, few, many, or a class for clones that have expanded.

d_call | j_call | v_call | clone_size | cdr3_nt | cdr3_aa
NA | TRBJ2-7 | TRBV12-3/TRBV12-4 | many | TGTGCCAGCAGCTTGGACGGTTTCTACGAGCAGTACTTC | CASSLDGFYEQYF
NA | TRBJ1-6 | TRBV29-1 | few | NA | CSSFGPGQVISPLHF
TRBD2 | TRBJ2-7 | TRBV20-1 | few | TGCAGTGCCCCCCAAGGGGCTAGCGGGGGTTACGAGCAGTACTTC | CSAPQGASGGYEQYF
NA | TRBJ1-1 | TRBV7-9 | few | TGTGCCAGCAGCTTACCCACTGGGCGGGGAGAAGCTTTCTTT | CASSLPTGRGEAFF
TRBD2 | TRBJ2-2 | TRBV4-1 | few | TGCGCCAGCAGCCAAGAGATTGGGGCAGCGGGGGCCGACACCGGGGAGCTGTTTTTT | CASSQEIGAAGADTGELFF
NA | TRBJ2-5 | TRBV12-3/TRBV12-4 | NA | TGTGCCCGCAGTTTAGTGGGGGGACAAATTCGGTGGAAAGAGACCCAGTACTTC | CARSLVGGQIRWKETQYF
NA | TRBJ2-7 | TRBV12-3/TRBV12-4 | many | TGTGCCAGCAGTTTAGGGGAGATCTACGAGCAGTACTTC | CASSLGEIYEQYF
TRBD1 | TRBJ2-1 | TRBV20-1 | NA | TGCAGTGCTTCAGACAGGGAATCCTACAATGAGCAGTTCTTC | CSASDRESYNEQFF
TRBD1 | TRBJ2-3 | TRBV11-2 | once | TGTGCCAGCAGCCCCGACAGGGATCCGTATTTT | CASSPDRDPYF
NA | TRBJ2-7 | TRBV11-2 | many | TGTGCCAGCAGCCACACCCCAGGTCCCTACGAGCAGTACTTC | CASSHTPGPYEQYF
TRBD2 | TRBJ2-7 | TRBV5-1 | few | TGCGCCAGCAGTCGGACAGCGGGGGAGTACTACGAGCAGTACTTC | CASSRTAGEYYEQYF
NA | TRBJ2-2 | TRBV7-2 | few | TGTGCCAGCAGCTTAGCGAGAATGCTCACCGGGGAGCTGTTTTTT | CASSLARMLTGELFF
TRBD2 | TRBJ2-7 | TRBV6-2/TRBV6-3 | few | TGTGCCAGCAACCCAGGCGGGCTAGCGGGCACCTACGAGCAGTACTTC | CASNPGGLAGTYEQYF
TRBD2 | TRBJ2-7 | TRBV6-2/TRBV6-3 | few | TGTGCCAGCAGTGCGGGACTAGCGGGAGGCTCCTACGAGCAGTACTTC | CASSAGLAGGSYEQYF
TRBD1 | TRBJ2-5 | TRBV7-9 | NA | TGTGCCAGCAGCTTAGTAAAGGGACAGCGGGAGACCCAGTACTTC | CASSLVKGQRETQYF
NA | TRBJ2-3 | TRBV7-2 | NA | TGTGCCAGCAGCTTAGCGAATCGGGGGGATACGCAGTATTTT | CASSLANRGDTQYF
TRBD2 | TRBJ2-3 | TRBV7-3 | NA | TGTGCCAGCAGCAAACAGGAGACTAGCGGGTCGGTTACGCAGTATTTT | CASSKQETSGSVTQYF
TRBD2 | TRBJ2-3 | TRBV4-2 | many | TGTGCCAGCAGCCAACTCACTAGCGGGAGGGCTGATACGCAGTATTTT | CASSQLTSGRADTQYF
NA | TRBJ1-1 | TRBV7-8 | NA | TGTGCCAGCACCGGACAGCGGAACACTGAAGCTTTCTTT | CASTGQRNTEAFF
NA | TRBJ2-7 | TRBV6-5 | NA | TGTGCCAGCAGTTACTCTGCGGTTAACGGGGGCTACGAGCAGTACTTC | CASSYSAVNGGYEQYF
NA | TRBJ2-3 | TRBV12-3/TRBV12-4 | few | TGTGCCAGCACCCCCAGTAGTACAGATACGCAGTATTTT | CASTPSSTDTQYF
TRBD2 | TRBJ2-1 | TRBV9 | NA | TGTGCCAGCAGCATAGAAACGGGGGGTTACAATGAGCAGTTCTTC | CASSIETGGYNEQFF
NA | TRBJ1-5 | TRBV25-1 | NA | TGTGCCAGCAGTGGGTCCGGAGATCAGCCCCAGCATTTT | CASSGSGDQPQHF
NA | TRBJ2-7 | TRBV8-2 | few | TGTGCCATCGGCCCTGGGCTCCTCTGCTACGAGCAGTACTTC | CAIGPGLLCYEQYF
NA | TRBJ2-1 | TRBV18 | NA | TGTGCCAGCTCACCACTCGGGGGCGAGGCTAATGAGCAGTTCTTC | CASSPLGGEANEQFF
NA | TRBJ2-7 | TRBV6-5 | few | TGTGCCAGCAGTTACAGGGGAAGCTCCTACGAGCAGTACTTC | CASSYRGSSYEQYF
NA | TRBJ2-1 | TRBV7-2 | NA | TGTGCCAGCAGCTTAGACCGGGAAAATGAGCAGTTCTTC | CASSLDRENEQFF
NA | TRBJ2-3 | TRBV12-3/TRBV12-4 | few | TGTGCCAGCAGTTTCTCTGACATCACAGATACGCAGTATTTT | CASSFSDITDTQYF
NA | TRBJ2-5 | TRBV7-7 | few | TGTGCCAGCAGCGAAAGGACAGATCGGGAGACCCAGTACTTC | CASSERTDRETQYF
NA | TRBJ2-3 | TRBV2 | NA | TGTGCCAGCAGTGATTGGGACTTATCCACAGATACGCAGTATTTT | CASSDWDLSTDTQYF
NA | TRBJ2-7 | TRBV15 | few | TGTGCCACCAGCAGAGATCTGGGGTCCTCCTACGAGCAGTACTTC | CATSRDLGSSYEQYF
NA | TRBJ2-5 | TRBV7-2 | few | TGTGCCAGCAGCTTATCTTTTTCAAGGTTCCAAGAGACCCAGTACTTC | CASSLSFSRFQETQYF
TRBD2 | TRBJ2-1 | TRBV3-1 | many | TGTGCCAGCAGTCCGGGACTAAAGAGGAATGAGCAGTTCTTC | CASSPGLKRNEQFF
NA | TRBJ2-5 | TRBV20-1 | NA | TGCAGTGCTAGACAAAGACTTACCCTGACACCGATCCAAGAGACCCAGTACTTC | CSARQRLTLTPIQETQYF
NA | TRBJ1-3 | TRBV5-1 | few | TGCGCCAGCAGCCCGGACGGCTTCTCTGGAAACACCATATATTTT | CASSPDGFSGNTIYF
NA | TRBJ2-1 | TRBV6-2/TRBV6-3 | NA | TGTGCCACCACCAAAACGCGGGACTCCTACAATGAGCAGTTCTTC | CATTKTRDSYNEQFF
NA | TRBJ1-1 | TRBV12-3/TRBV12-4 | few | TGTGCCAGCAGACCCTTGATGAACACTGAAGCTTTCTTT | CASRPLMNTEAFF
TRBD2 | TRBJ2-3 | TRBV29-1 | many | TGCAGCGTTGACACTAGCGGGGGGAACACAGATACGCAGTATTTT | CSVDTSGGNTDTQYF
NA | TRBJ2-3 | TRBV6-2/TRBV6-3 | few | TGTGCCAGCAGTTACTTCTCAATGGCGGCCACGCAGTATTTT | CASSYFSMAATQYF
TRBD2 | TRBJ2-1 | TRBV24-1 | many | TGTGCCACCAGTGATGCGGGAGAAAGAGAGTACAATGAGCAGTTCTTC | CATSDAGEREYNEQFF
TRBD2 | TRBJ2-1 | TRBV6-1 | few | TGTGCCAGCAGCGGGACTAGCGGGAGAGGGACCTACAATGAGCAGTTCTTC | CASSGTSGRGTYNEQFF
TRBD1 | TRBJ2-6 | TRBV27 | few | TGTGCCAGCAGATTAACCGGGACAGGGTATTTGGCAGGGGCCAACGTCCTGACTTTC | CASRLTGTGYLAGANVLTF
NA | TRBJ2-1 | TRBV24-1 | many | TGTGCCACCGCTAATACAGAGGCCTTCGGAGGTGAGCAGTTCTTC | CATANTEAFGGEQFF
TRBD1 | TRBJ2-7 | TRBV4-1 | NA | TGCGCCAGCAGCCAGACAGGGGATTTCGAGCAGTACTTC | CASSQTGDFEQYF
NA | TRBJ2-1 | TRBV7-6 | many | TGTGCCAGCAGCTCCAATCCCTCCGACTACAATGAGCAGTTCTTC | CASSSNPSDYNEQFF
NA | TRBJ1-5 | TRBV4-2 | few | TGTGCCAGCAGCCAAGAAAGCAGGGAGTCTCAGCCCCAGCATTTT | CASSQESRESQPQHF
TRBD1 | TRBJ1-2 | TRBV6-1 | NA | TGTGCCAGCGGCATGACAGGGAACTATGGCTACACCTTC | CASGMTGNYGYTF
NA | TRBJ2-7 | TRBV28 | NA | TGTGCCAGCAGTTTACCCCAAGCCTACGAGCAGTACTTC | CASSLPQAYEQYF
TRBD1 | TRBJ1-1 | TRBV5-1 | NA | TGCGCCAGCAGCCCTCTCGGACAGGGGAATGCGAGGACTGAAGCTTTCTTT | CASSPLGQGNARTEAFF
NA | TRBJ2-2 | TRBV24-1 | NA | TGTGCCACCAGTGATCCCCGGACGGTGACGGAGCTGTTTTTT | CATSDPRTVTELFF
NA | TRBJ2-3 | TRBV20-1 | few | TGCAGTGCTATTAGGCCCCTGGGCACAGATACGCAGTATTTT | CSAIRPLGTDTQYF
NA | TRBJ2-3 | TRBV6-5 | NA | TGTGCCAGCAGTTACAGGGAAGCAGATACGCAGTATTTT | CASSYREADTQYF
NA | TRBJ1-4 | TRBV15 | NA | TGTGCCACCAGCAGACGAGACCTCGGAACTGAAAAACTGTTTTTT | CATSRRDLGTEKLFF
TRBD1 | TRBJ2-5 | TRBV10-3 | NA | TGTGCCATCAGTGAATCCAGGGGGTACCAAGAGACCCAGTACTTC | CAISESRGYQETQYF
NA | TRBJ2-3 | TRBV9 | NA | TGTGCCAGCAGCGTAGCTGGCGGTTTGGAAACAGATACGCAGTATTTT | CASSVAGGLETDTQYF
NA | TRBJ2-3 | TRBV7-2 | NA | TGTGCCAGCAGCAAAAGGACTCCAGGAACGCAGTATTTT | CASSKRTPGTQYF
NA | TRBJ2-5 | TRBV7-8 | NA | TGTGCCAGCAGCTTAGCGATCGCGGGCTGGGAGACCCAGTACTTC | CASSLAIAGWETQYF
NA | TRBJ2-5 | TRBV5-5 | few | TGTGCCAGCAGCGTAGCCGGGACTCCCTACGGCGAGACCCAGTACTTC | CASSVAGTPYGETQYF
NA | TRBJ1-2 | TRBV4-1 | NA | TGCGCCAGCAGCCAAGCCCTCCGGAGATTTAACTATGGCTACACCTTC | CASSQALRRFNYGYTF
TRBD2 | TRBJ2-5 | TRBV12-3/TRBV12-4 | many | TGTGCCAGCAGTACCCGTAGCGGGGGGGCTGGTGAGACCCAGTACTTC | CASSTRSGGAGETQYF